Described below is a single TCR beta chain sequence and its context. TCRdb keeps only in-frame clones here, not all; method: immunoSEQ multiplex PCR. The repertoire consists of 70,000 to 85,000 clones, with roughly four fifths occurring once and the leading ten covering roughly 3.1%. V shed 3 bases and J shed 0 bases, with 7 bases lying between them. Germline CDR1 reads MRHNA; CDR2 reads SNTAGT. The CDR3 consists of 14 residues. This record comes from a study of T cell responses to AZD1222 COVID-19 vaccine. The chain carries TRBV6-4 and TRBJ2-3, with a tentative D call TRBD2 (5 bases). This clonotype was sampled from an adult in good health. The specimen comprised peripheral blood, sampled on day 0 of AZD1222 vaccination. The CDR3 loop is CASSERTSTDTQYF. The CDR3 nucleotides read TGTGCCAGCAGTGAAAGGACTAGCACAGATACGCAGTATTTT.